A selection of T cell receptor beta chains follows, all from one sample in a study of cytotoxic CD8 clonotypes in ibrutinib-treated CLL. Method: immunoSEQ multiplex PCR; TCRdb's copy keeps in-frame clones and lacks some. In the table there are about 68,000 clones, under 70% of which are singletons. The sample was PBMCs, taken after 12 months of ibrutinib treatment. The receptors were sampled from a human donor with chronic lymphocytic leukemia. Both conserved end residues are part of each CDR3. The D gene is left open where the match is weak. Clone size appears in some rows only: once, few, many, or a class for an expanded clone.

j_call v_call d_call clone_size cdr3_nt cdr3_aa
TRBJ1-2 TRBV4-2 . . TGTGCCAGCAGCCAAGAGTTAGGCTCAGGGGACTATGGCTACACCTTC CASSQELGSGDYGYTF
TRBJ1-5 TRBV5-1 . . TGCGCCAGCAGCCGGGACGGAAGTAGCAATCAGCCCCAGCATTTT CASSRDGSSNQPQHF
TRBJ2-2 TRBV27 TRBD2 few TGTGCCAGCAGGAGGAAACTAGCGGGGCGAAACACCGGGGAGCTGTTTTTT CASRRKLAGRNTGELFF
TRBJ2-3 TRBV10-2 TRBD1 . TGCGCCAGCACTGACAGGGGTGGCACAGATACGCAGTATTTT CASTDRGGTDTQYF
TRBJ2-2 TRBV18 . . TGTGCCAGCTCCCTGGCGGCACCAACTAACACCGGGGAGCTGTTTTTT CASSLAAPTNTGELFF
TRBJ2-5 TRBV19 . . TGTGCCAGTAGTATTGAAGAGACCCAGTACTTC CASSIEETQYF
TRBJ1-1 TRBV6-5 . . TGTGCCAGCAGACATGACAGTCGCACTGAAGCTTTCTTT CASRHDSRTEAFF
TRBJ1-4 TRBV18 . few TGTGCCAGCTCACCAGGCAGGAATGAAAAACTGTTTTTT CASSPGRNEKLFF
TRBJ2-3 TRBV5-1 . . TGCGCCAGCAGCTCACAGGGCACAGATACGCAGTATTTT CASSSQGTDTQYF
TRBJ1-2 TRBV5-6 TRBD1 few TGTGCCAGCAGCTTGTCTTATACCGGGACAGGGGGTTATGGCTACACCTTC CASSLSYTGTGGYGYTF
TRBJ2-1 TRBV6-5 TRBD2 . TGTGCCAGCAGTTCCACGACTAGCGGACTTTACAATGAGCAGTTCTTC CASSSTTSGLYNEQFF
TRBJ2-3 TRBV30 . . TGTGCCTGGAGTGTAGGCCAGGTCACAGATACGCAGTATTTT CAWSVGQVTDTQYF
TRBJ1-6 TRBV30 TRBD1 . TGTGCCTGCCGACAGGGGGCGCATTCACCCCTCCACTTT CACRQGAHSPLHF
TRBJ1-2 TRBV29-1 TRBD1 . TGCAGCGTGACTGGACAGGGGGGCAATGGCTACACCTTC CSVTGQGGNGYTF
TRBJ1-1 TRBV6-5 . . TGTGCCAGCAGTTACTCGGCCACAGGGAGTAGTAGGGAAGCTTTCTTT CASSYSATGSSREAFF
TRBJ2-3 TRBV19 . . TGTGCCAGTAGTCGCGACAGAGGAGATACGCAGTATTTT CASSRDRGDTQYF
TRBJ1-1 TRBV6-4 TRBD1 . TGTGCCAGCAGTGACTCTAGTTTCGGACAGGCACCGAGGTCAGCTTTCTTT CASSDSSFGQAPRSAFF
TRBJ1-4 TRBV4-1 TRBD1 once TGCGCCAGCAGCCACGACGGACAGGGAGGGACTAATGAAAAACTGTTTTTT CASSHDGQGGTNEKLFF
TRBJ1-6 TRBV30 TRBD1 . TGTGCCTACGGGACAGGATTGAATTCACCCCTCCACTTT CAYGTGLNSPLHF
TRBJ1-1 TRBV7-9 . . TGTGCCAGCAGTTCTCAGGGGAGGGAAGCCCTAGGAGCTTTCTTT CASSSQGREALGAFF
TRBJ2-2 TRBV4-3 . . TGCGCCAGCAGCCAAATGACAGGTCTCACCGGGGAGCTGTTTTTT CASSQMTGLTGELFF
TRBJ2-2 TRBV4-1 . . TGCGCCAGCAGCCAAGGGGACGGCAACACCGGGGAGCTGTTTTTT CASSQGDGNTGELFF
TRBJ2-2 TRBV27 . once TGTGCCAGCAGTTTTCGGTCCCTGGGGGAGCTGTTTTTT CASSFRSLGELFF
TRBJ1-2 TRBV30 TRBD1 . TGTGCCTGGAGAGGGGACAGGGGCGCATGGTTTGGCTACACCTTC CAWRGDRGAWFGYTF
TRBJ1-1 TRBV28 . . TGTGCCAGCAGTTTATCTGGGGGGCGCCGGACTGAAGCTTTCTTT CASSLSGGRRTEAFF
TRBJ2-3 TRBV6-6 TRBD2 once TGTGCCAGCAGGCGGGGGGATAGCACAGATACGCAGTATTTT CASRRGDSTDTQYF